The T cell receptor (beta chain) described here comes from a study of cytomegalovirus exposure and HLA in healthy donors. V was trimmed by 4 bases and J by 1 base, leaving 8 bases between them. Per germline, CDR1 SGHRS and CDR2 YFSETQ. The CDR3 sequence is 13 residues long. The PCR ran on 60 Vbeta and 13 Jbeta primers. Assay: immunoSEQ multiplex PCR; the TCRdb copy retains only in-frame clones and omits some. This table holds about 170,000 clones, around 80% found once. The receptor was derived from a female donor in good health and CMV-seronegative. This chain joins TRBV5-1 and TRBJ1-1; the D is unclear. Sequenced: PBMCs. The CDR3 DNA reads TGCGCCAGCAGCCCCTCAGGGAACACTGAAGCTTTCTTT. Translated: CASSPSGNTEAFF.